The 16 T cell receptor beta chains in this list originate from one sample, sequenced in a study of monozygotic twins with inflammatory bowel disease. TCRdb reworked the 5' RACE reads into one entry per CDR3 protein, no DNA. The sample table includes approximately 400,000 distinct CDR3 sequences. Sequences were obtained from blood. These TCRs come from a human donor with ulcerative colitis or Crohn's disease, or a healthy co-twin of an affected twin (not recorded which).

The chain recombines TRBV7-9 with TRBJ2-3; there is no DNA to check the TCRdb D call of TRBD1. In germline, CDR1 is SEHNR, CDR2 FQNEAQ (reference sequence). The CDR3 runs 13 residues. CDR3 region: CAGRDRATDTQYF.

The rearrangement joins TRBV28 to TRBJ1-2. In germline, CDR1 is MDHEN, CDR2 SYDVKM. The CDR3 contains 12 residues. The CDR3 protein is CASSFSARGYTF.

The chain is built from TRBV10-2 and TRBJ2-3; TCRdb names TRBD2, which stays unverified in the absence of DNA. The length of the CDR3 is 16 residues. CDR1 is WSHSY and CDR2 is SAAADI in the germline V gene. Here the CDR3 reads CASSVAGGPRGDTQYF.

The chain employs TRBV6-1 and TRBJ2-3. CDR1 is MNHNS, CDR2 SASEGT, per germline. This CDR3 region has 13 residues. This chain's CDR3 is CASRHPLTDTQYF.

The chain has TRBV27 and TRBJ1-3. This CDR3 is 15 amino acids long. The germline CDR1 and CDR2 sequences are MNHEY and SMNVEV (reference sequence). CDR3 protein: CASSQTYNSGNTIYF.

This chain links TRBV3-1 with TRBJ2-3; TCRdb calls TRBD2, which cannot be checked without DNA. CDR1 is LGHDT, CDR2 YNNKEL, per germline (reference sequence). The CDR3 sequence is 16 residues long. CDR3: CASSQGGAGGTDTQYF.

The rearrangement joins TRBV27 to TRBJ2-1; as DNA is missing, the TRBD1 call by TCRdb cannot be tested. Germline values: CDR1 MNHEY, CDR2 SMNVEV (reference sequence). The CDR3 runs 13 residues. CDR3 region: CASRTGTNNEQFF.

The chain combines TRBV7-9 with TRBJ2-3. The germline gives CDR1 SEHNR, CDR2 FQNEAQ (reference sequence). This CDR3 has 15 residues. Here the CDR3 reads CASSSSMGWTDTQYF.

The chain employs TRBV12-3 or TRBV12-4 and TRBJ1-5; the D call from TCRdb, TRBD1, cannot be confirmed without DNA. There are 15 residues in the CDR3. The CDR3 reads CASNPGQGRNQPQHF.

The chain employs TRBV19 and TRBJ2-4. Germline lookup yields CDR1 LNHDA and CDR2 SQIVND (reference sequence). There are 13 residues in the CDR3. Here the CDR3 reads CASSSESRNIQYF.

CDR3 loop: CASSVRDRGSEQYF. The chain couples TRBV12-3 or TRBV12-4 to TRBJ2-7; the TRBD1 assignment by TCRdb is unverifiable without DNA. The CDR3 totals 14 residues.

The rearrangement joins TRBV5-1 to TRBJ1-2; TCRdb proposes TRBD1, but this gene call is untestable without DNA. The CDR3 totals 13 residues. The germline CDR1 and CDR2 sequences are SGHRS and YFSETQ. CDR3 region: CASSLGGTLGYTF. The whole variable domain, filled in from reference TRBV5-1 and TRBJ1-2, reads KAGVTQTPRYLIKTRGQQVTLSCSPISGHRSVSWYQQTPGQGLQFLFEYFSETQRNKGNFPGRFSGRQFSNSRSEMNVSTLELGDSALYLCASSLGGTLGYTFGSGTRLTVV.

J is TRBJ2-7 and V is TRBV28. The CDR3 has 16 amino acids. Germline lookup yields CDR1 MDHEN and CDR2 SYDVKM. CDR3 amino acids: CASSLSAAGATYEQYF.

The V gene is TRBV29-1, the J gene TRBJ1-3; TCRdb calls TRBD1, which cannot be checked without DNA. Germline lookup yields CDR1 SQVTM and CDR2 ANQGSEA. There are 15 residues in the CDR3. The CDR3 protein is CSVEVWGWSGNTIYF. The variable domain in full, with the rest retrieved from reference TRBV29-1 and TRBJ1-3, is SAVISQKPSRDICQRGTSLTIQCQVDSQVTMMFWYRQQPGQSLTLIATANQGSEATYESGFVIDKFPISRPNLTFSTLTVSNMSPEDSSIYLCSVEVWGWSGNTIYFGEGSWLTVV.

The CDR3 protein is CASSLVASGSPDTQYF. The chain is built from TRBV7-6 and TRBJ2-3; TCRdb proposes TRBD2, but this gene call is untestable without DNA. Germline CDR1 SGHVS, CDR2 FNYEAQ. The CDR3 is 16 amino acids.

The chain joins TRBV24-1 to TRBJ2-3; TCRdb gives TRBD1 as the D gene, but with no DNA this cannot be confirmed. The CDR3 consists of 17 residues. CDR1 is KGHDR, CDR2 SFDVKD, per germline. The CDR3 here is CATSDSWTAPLTDTQYF.